What follows are 32 T cell receptor beta chains derived from one specimen sequenced in a study of shared clonotypes between healthy human individuals. Naive CD8 isolation took CD45RO-negative cells positively selected for CCR7 and excluded terminally differentiated effector memory CD45RA+ cells. This table comes from immunoSEQ multiplex PCR, and its TCRdb copy is limited to in-frame clones, with some not included. The data show millions of clones, about 94% seen once. The sequencing input was naive CD8+ T cells sorted from blood. Receptors originate from a man younger than 35 in good health.

A single count supports this clone. The CDR3 sequence: CASSPWGSYNSPLHF. DNA of the CDR3: TGTGCCAGCAGTCCCTGGGGGTCCTATAATTCACCCCTCCACTTT. This chain connects TRBV28 to TRBJ1-6, with D perhaps TRBD1 (5 bases). The V end lost 5 bases, the J end lost 1 base, and 9 bases lay between the germline ends. Looked up from germline, CDR1 is MDHEN and CDR2 is SYDVKM. There are 15 residues in the CDR3.

This clone came up once. The V gene is TRBV7-3, the J gene TRBJ2-3; 8 nucleotides match TRBD2. J lost 2 bases, V lost 3 bases, and 1 base had no gene match. There are 14 residues in the CDR3. CDR1 and CDR2 from the germline V gene are SGHTA and FQGTGA. DNA of the CDR3: TGTGCCAGCAGCTTTAGCGGGGACACAGATACGCAGTATTTT. It yields the protein CASSFSGDTDTQYF.

The chain links TRBV5-4 to TRBJ1-1, with 7 bases identical to TRBD1. V dropped 6 bases and J dropped 1; count of bases not matched to a gene: 6. The germline V gene encodes CDR1 SGHNT and CDR2 YYREEE (reference sequence). The CDR3 consists of 14 residues. CDR3 nucleotides: TGTGCCAGCACCACACAGGGGACGAACACTGAAGCTTTCTTT. Its protein is CASTTQGTNTEAFF. The full variable domain, rest sourced from reference TRBV5-4 and TRBJ1-1, is ETGVTQSPTHLIKTRGQQVTLRCSSQSGHNTVSWYQQALGQGPQFIFQYYREEENGRGNFPPRFSGLQFPNYSSELNVNALELDDSALYLCASTTQGTNTEAFFGQGTRLTVV.

The gene calls are TRBV11-2 and TRBJ2-2, with unresolved D. This CDR3 has 14 amino acids. V shed 7 bases and J shed 3 bases, with 12 bases lying between them. Germline V lookup: CDR1 SGHAT, CDR2 FQNNGV. The CDR3, as DNA: TGTGCCAGCAATACGAGACCCTACACCGGGGAGCTGTTTTTT. Protein: CASNTRPYTGELFF.

The chain uses TRBV28 and TRBJ2-7, with D perhaps TRBD1 or TRBD2 (5 bases each). Trimming took 8 bases from V and 2 from J, leaving 13 bases between them. This CDR3 region has 13 residues. Germline V gives CDR1 MDHEN, CDR2 SYDVKM. CDR3 region: CASEGTQTYEQYF. The CDR3 nucleotides are TGTGCCAGCGAAGGGACGCAGACCTACGAGCAGTACTTC.

V gene TRBV28 combines with J gene TRBJ1-2; maybe TRBD1 (6 bases). V shed 7 bases and J shed 2 bases, with 14 bases lying between them. In germline, CDR1 is MDHEN, CDR2 SYDVKM. This CDR3 comprises 14 residues. The CDR3 protein is CASTPQGGNYGYTF. CDR3 coding DNA: TGTGCCAGCACCCCACAGGGTGGGAACTATGGCTACACCTTC.

The chain is built from TRBV7-2 and TRBJ2-7; the match to TRBD2 covers 7 bases. The V gene end was trimmed by 5 bases and the J gene end by 3 bases; junction bases not matched to a gene: 7. Germline CDR1 SGHTA, CDR2 FQGNSA. The CDR3 extends over 14 amino acids. CDR3 coding DNA: TGTGCCAGCAGCCTCTCTAGCGGCCTCTACGAGCAGTACTTC. Its protein is CASSLSSGLYEQYF. The variable domain in full, with the rest retrieved from reference TRBV7-2 and TRBJ2-7, is GAGVSQSPSNKVTEKGKDVELRCDPISGHTALYWYRQSLGQGLEFLIYFQGNSAPDKSGLPSDRFSAERTGGSVSTLTIQRTQQEDSAVYLCASSLSSGLYEQYFGPGTRLTVT.

The chain carries TRBV4-1 and TRBJ1-4; no clear D. Trimming took 8 bases from V and 0 from J, leaving 10 bases between them. There are 14 residues in the CDR3. The V gene's germline CDR1 is MGHRA and CDR2 YSYEKL. The CDR3 loop is CASRPPATNEKLFF. CDR3 in DNA: TGCGCCAGCCGGCCCCCCGCAACTAATGAAAAACTGTTTTTT.

The chain is built from TRBV29-1 and TRBJ1-1, with D perhaps TRBD1 (5 bases). V lost 3 bases, J lost 4 bases, and 12 bases lay in between. This CDR3 spans 13 amino acids. Germline CDR1 SQVTM, CDR2 ANQGSEA. Written as DNA, the CDR3 is TGCAGCGTTGAGGGGGATTACGGCACTGAAGCTTTCTTT. Protein product: CSVEGDYGTEAFF.

The V call is TRBV11-2, the J call TRBJ2-7; unclear D gene. The germline V gene has CDR1 SGHAT and CDR2 FQNNGV. V was clipped by 1 base and J by 4 bases, with 14 bases between them. This CDR3 contains 15 residues. For the CDR3, the DNA is TGTGCCAGCAGCTTAGCTGGTGGAACCGGATACGAGCAGTACTTC. Protein: CASSLAGGTGYEQYF.

The V gene is TRBV2, the J gene TRBJ2-5; D uncertain. The germline V gene encodes CDR1 SNHLY and CDR2 FYNNEI. This CDR3 contains 13 residues. Trimming pared 1 base from V and 1 base from J, leaving 4 bases between. DNA for the CDR3: TGTGCCAGCAGTGAAGGGGTCCAAGAGACCCAGTACTTC. Amino acid sequence: CASSEGVQETQYF.

Here the CDR3 DNA reads TGTGCCTGGAGTCTAACCCATGGCACAGATACGCAGTATTTT. Translation gives CAWSLTHGTDTQYF. The chain is built from TRBV30 and TRBJ2-3; D not certain. The CDR3 totals 14 residues. Looked up from germline, CDR1 is GTSNPN and CDR2 is SVGIG (reference sequence). Trimming removed 2 bases at V and 1 base at J, with 10 bases between.

This sequence joins TRBV5-5 and TRBJ2-2, with TRBD2 as a possible D gene (6 bases). The germline V gene encodes CDR1 SGHKS and CDR2 YYEKEE (reference sequence). Trimming took off 1 base at V and 0 bases at J, with 10 bases between the two ends. The CDR3 is 16 amino acids. The CDR3 DNA is TGTGCCAGCAGCTTGTTGGGGGGATCGAACACCGGGGAGCTGTTTTTT. Translating gives CASSLLGGSNTGELFF.

CDR3 DNA: TGTGCCTGGAGTTCAGGGTTAGAGCTGTTTTTT. This encodes CAWSSGLELFF. The chain links TRBV30 to TRBJ1-4, with D possibly being TRBD1 (5 bases). There are 11 residues in the CDR3. Germline V CDR1 and CDR2: GTSNPN, SVGIG (reference sequence). V lost 2 bases and J lost 14, with 12 bases in between.

The rearrangement uses TRBV28 and TRBJ2-3, with TRBD2 identical over 8 bases. Per the germline V gene, CDR1 is MDHEN and CDR2 is SYDVKM. The junction had 12 bases not matched to a gene; V was cut back by 4 bases and J by 3 bases. The CDR3 runs to 17 residues. CDR3 in DNA: TGTGCCAGCAGTTCCGAGTACAGGGCGGGAGGAACAGATACGCAGTATTTT. This gives the protein CASSSEYRAGGTDTQYF.

The chain links TRBV9 to TRBJ1-1; 7 bases agree with TRBD1. V was clipped by 0 bases and J by 0 bases; unmatched bases: 11. The CDR3 contains 18 residues. Germline V gene sequence: CDR1 SGDLS, CDR2 YYNGEE. The CDR3 coding sequence is TGTGCCAGCAGCGTAGCCGGTCAGCCGGGACAGATGAACACTGAAGCTTTCTTT. As protein: CASSVAGQPGQMNTEAFF.

The J gene is TRBJ2-2, the V gene TRBV4-2; D is ambiguous. The CDR3 has 12 residues. CDR1 and CDR2 (germline): LGHNA, YNFKEQ. Trimming took off 0 bases at V and 5 bases at J, with 1 base between the two ends. DNA for the CDR3: TGTGCCAGCAGCCAAGAAACCGGGGAGCTGTTTTTT. It translates to CASSQETGELFF.

About this clone: The sample has other DNA sequences that encode this CDR3 too. The chain employs TRBV27 and TRBJ1-2; 7 positions match TRBD1. With V trimmed by 5 bases and J by 4 bases, 4 bases remained unmatched. This CDR3 is 13 amino acids long. Germline values: CDR1 MNHEY, CDR2 SMNVEV (reference sequence). The CDR3 loop is CASSVGGAYGYTF. DNA of the CDR3: TGTGCCAGCAGTGTAGGGGGCGCCTATGGCTACACCTTC.

As for this clone: Other DNA sequences in the sample encode the same CDR3. This chain connects TRBV9 to TRBJ2-3; D remains ambiguous. CDR3 size: 16 residues. Germline CDR1 SGDLS, CDR2 YYNGEE. V was pared by 0 bases and J by 0 bases, with 11 bases between. Written as DNA, the CDR3 is TGTGCCAGCAGCGTAGCGTCTACTCCTAGCACAGATACGCAGTATTTT. Protein product: CASSVASTPSTDTQYF.

The rearrangement links TRBV13 to TRBJ2-7; D assignment may be TRBD1 or TRBD2 (5 bases each). Germline CDR1 and CDR2: PRHDT and FYEKMQ (reference sequence). V gave up 2 bases and J gave up 2 bases, with 13 bases separating them. There are 15 residues in the CDR3. The CDR3 is CASSLTEGSPYEQYF. The CDR3 nucleotides are TGTGCCAGCAGCTTAACAGAGGGGTCGCCCTACGAGCAGTACTTC.

The V call is TRBV7-9, the J call TRBJ2-5; D perhaps matches TRBD2 (5 bases). The CDR3 spans 14 residues. Trimming took 8 bases from V and 4 from J, leaving 17 bases between them. Germline loops: CDR1 SEHNR, CDR2 FQNEAQ (reference sequence). The CDR3 nucleotides are TGTGCCAGCGGCGACTGGGAACTAGGAGAGACCCAGTACTTC. This encodes CASGDWELGETQYF. The full variable domain, its missing parts supplied by reference TRBV7-9 and TRBJ2-5, is DTGVSQNPRHKITKRGQNVTFRCDPISEHNRLYWYRQTLGQGPEFLTYFQNEAQLEKSRLLSDRFSAERPKGSFSTLEIQRTEQGDSAMYLCASGDWELGETQYFGPGTRLLVL.

This chain links TRBV7-8 with TRBJ2-3; D is undetermined. V gave up 1 base and J gave up 1 base, with 9 bases separating them. Germline values: CDR1 SGHVS, CDR2 FQNEAQ. The CDR3 runs to 15 residues. The DNA of the CDR3 is TGTGCCAGCAGCTTAGTTCCAGAGGGCACAGATACGCAGTATTTT. This sequence encodes CASSLVPEGTDTQYF.

The chain couples TRBV30 to TRBJ2-1, with 14 nucleotides matching TRBD2. V was clipped by 3 bases and J by 8 bases; unmatched bases: 9. CDR1 GTSNPN and CDR2 SVGIG come from the germline V gene (reference sequence). The CDR3 loop spans 16 amino acids. The CDR3 sequence is CAWRGGLAGVGDEQFF. CDR3 DNA sequence: TGTGCCTGGAGGGGGGGACTAGCGGGAGTGGGCGATGAGCAGTTCTTC. The variable domain in full, with the rest retrieved from reference TRBV30 and TRBJ2-1, is SQTIHQWPATLVQPVGSPLSLECTVEGTSNPNLYWYRQAAGRGLQLLFYSVGIGQISSEVPQNLSASRPQDRQFILSSKKLLLSDSGFYLCAWRGGLAGVGDEQFFGPGTRLTVL.

The V call is TRBV4-1, the J call TRBJ2-5; D could derive from TRBD1 or TRBD2 (5 bases each). The CDR3 has 16 residues. V lost 3 bases and J lost 5, with 19 bases in between. The V gene's germline CDR1 is MGHRA and CDR2 YSYEKL. The CDR3 DNA sequence: TGCGCCAGCAGCCACCCCCGGGACGGACTCTCGGAGACCCAGTACTTC. This sequence encodes CASSHPRDGLSETQYF.

The chain employs TRBV5-6 and TRBJ1-1; D is unclear. The V end lost 2 bases, the J end lost 4 bases, and 6 bases lay between the germline ends. The CDR3 covers 12 residues. Germline CDR1 reads SGHDT; CDR2 reads YYEEEE. CDR3 amino acids: CASSFTPTEAFF. DNA for the CDR3: TGTGCCAGCAGCTTTACCCCCACTGAAGCTTTCTTT.

The chain is built from TRBV19 and TRBJ2-7; weak D call: TRBD1 (6 bases). Looked up from germline, CDR1 is LNHDA and CDR2 is SQIVND (reference sequence). V was trimmed by 3 bases and J by 2 bases, leaving 17 bases between them. There are 16 residues in the CDR3. The CDR3 DNA is TGTGCCAGTAGTATCACCCGGTACAGGGAACCCTACGAGCAGTACTTC. This sequence encodes CASSITRYREPYEQYF. Together with reference TRBV19 and TRBJ2-7, the CDR3 gives the full variable domain: DGGITQSPKYLFRKEGQNVTLSCEQNLNHDAMYWYRQDPGQGLRLIYYSQIVNDFQKGDIAEGYSVSREKKESFPLTVTSAQKNPTAFYLCASSITRYREPYEQYFGPGTRLTVT.

The rearrangement joins TRBV6-5 to TRBJ2-7; 10 nucleotides align to TRBD1. This CDR3 comprises 14 residues. V was clipped by 8 bases and J by 1 base; unmatched bases: 5. CDR1 is MNHEY, CDR2 SVGAGI, per germline. The CDR3, as DNA: TGTGCCAGCTCTGGGACAGGGGAATCCTACGAGCAGTACTTC. It specifies CASSGTGESYEQYF.

This chain links TRBV27 with TRBJ1-1; 10 bases match TRBD1. CDR3 size: 13 residues. V lost 6 bases, J lost 11 bases, and 9 bases stayed unmatched. Germline CDR1 is MNHEY and CDR2 is SMNVEV (reference sequence). CDR3 sequence: CASRTPGQGRAFF. The CDR3 nucleotides are TGTGCCAGCAGAACCCCGGGACAGGGGAGGGCTTTCTTT.

This clone was found once. Additional DNA sequences in this sample encode the identical CDR3. The V gene is TRBV7-9, the J gene TRBJ2-7; 14 bases fit TRBD2. Trimming removed 6 bases from V and 3 bases from J; junction bases left unmatched: 1. The CDR3 covers 14 residues. Germline-derived CDR1 and CDR2 are SEHNR and FQNEAQ (reference sequence). CDR3: CASSGTSGSYEQYF. Written as DNA, the CDR3 is TGTGCCAGCAGTGGGACTAGCGGGAGCTACGAGCAGTACTTC.

This clone came up once. The chain couples TRBV6-5 to TRBJ1-6; 7 positions match TRBD1. The germline CDR1 and CDR2 sequences are MNHEY and SVGAGI. This CDR3 is built from 16 residues. Trimming cost V 2 bases and J 6 bases; bases outside gene matches: 7. The CDR3 spells CASSYTGTAFNSPLHF. CDR3 bases: TGTGCCAGCAGTTACACCGGGACAGCTTTTAATTCACCCCTCCACTTT.

This chain uses TRBV30 with TRBJ2-7; 7 bases fit TRBD1. The V segment lost 5 bases and the J segment 2 bases; nucleotides outside the gene matches: 9. Per the germline V gene, CDR1 is GTSNPN and CDR2 is SVGIG (reference sequence). The CDR3 totals 14 residues. CDR3 sequence reads: CAWDSGTAAYEQYF. DNA for the CDR3: TGTGCCTGGGATTCCGGGACAGCCGCCTACGAGCAGTACTTC.

This clone has just one count. The V call is TRBV7-9, the J call TRBJ2-2; a weak D match, TRBD2 (6 bases). The V and J ends lost 5 bases and 6 bases respectively, with 7 bases between them. The CDR3 has 12 residues. Germline CDR1 reads SEHNR; CDR2 reads FQNEAQ (reference sequence). The CDR3 reads CASSRRAGELFF. The DNA for the CDR3 is TGTGCCAGCAGCCGGAGGGCCGGGGAGCTGTTTTTT.